This T cell receptor (beta chain) was found in a study of shared T cell receptors in the human thymus (dated by TCRdb to the early 2020s). In the study overall: The study investigated the way shared, self-reactive T-cell receptor alpha chains are produced in the human thymus.

There are 17 amino acids in the CDR3, from cysteine to phenylalanine inclusive. The retained sequence is limited to the CDR3, 51 bases, with the frame set at the first base. CDR1 and CDR2 are read off the germline V gene as LGHNA and YSLEER. V and J are truncated by 1 base and 4 bases respectively, leaving an intervening sequence of 20 bases. As regards this clone: Its antigen remains unidentified. No much larger clonotype is one base removed from it; base qualities were not supplied.

The receptor library was made with the immunoSEQ multiplex PCR assay. Held by TCRdb, this immuneACCESS table contains in-frame sequences only and omits some clones. Under half of the omission traces to an unresolved V gene where checked; the cause of the rest is unknown. The sample profile shows about 660,000 clones; approximately 90% of them were found once. The ten top clones hold 0.0085% to 0.012% of the sample. The sample was also reused in another study, on human thymus T cells. As the second study states: The donors were immunologically healthy infants in Finland who had open corrective cardiac surgery for congenital heart defects. Thymus tissue was collected as surgical resects that were removed during corrective cardiac surgery. Both the thymic and the peripheral blood repertoires appeared to show biased V and J gene segment usage. Highly overlapping thymic TCR repertoires among unrelated individuals were reported in the related research. TCR alpha and beta repertoires from roughly 8 infant thymus samples and a few related peripheral blood samples were characterized in the study. The infant donors were about 6 to 244 days old, and the cohort included over 5 males and a couple of females. After being mechanically released from the tissue, thymocytes were kept at -70 degrees C in pellets of about 8.5-34 million cells. Genomic DNA was extracted from frozen cell pellets with a QIAsymphony instrument. TCRB and TCRAD loci were amplified from a standardized quantity of quality-controlled genomic DNA using the immunoSEQ multiplex PCR assay. The V(D)J region was spanned by amplicons of a length sufficient to cover the CDR3 and to identify V and J genes. The amplicons were sequenced on an Illumina platform via the commercial immunoSEQ service. Corrections for primer bias and sequencing errors followed previously described methods, while TCRAD and TCRB definitions were based on the IMGT database. The repertoires were analysed using immunoSEQ Analyzer 3.0 and VDJTools for basic statistics, V/J segment usage, diversity estimates, rarefaction and pairwise overlap. To estimate diversity, the Chao1, ChaoE, Efron-Thisted, Shannon and inverse Simpson indices were applied, and diversity was also estimated on datasets down-sampled to the smallest sample. Repertoire overlap used strict matching of CDR3 nucleotide sequence, V gene and J gene, with Jaccard-based multidimensional scaling clustering. On average, thymus samples yielded 750,000 to 1,000,000 unique TCRB clonotypes, whereas blood samples yielded some 92,000.

The chain employs TRBV4-3 and TRBJ2-7; no confident D gene assignment can be made. Sequenced material: thymocytes. The TCR sequence derives from a boy under two years old with a congenital heart defect. Donor details come from another sample of the same person, matched by shared clones. The base sequence is TGCGCCAGCAGCCAAGGAACCGGCGGCGGTGGCACATACGAGCAGTACTTC. Its translation reads: CASSQGTGGGGTYEQYF.